These 18 T cell receptor beta chains were sequenced from one sample in a study of blood T cells in healthy people across ages (dated by TCRdb to between 2014 and 2016). The library was prepared using 5' RACE. TCRdb records Illumina HiSeq 2500 as the sequencer. A second PCR of roughly 6 to 11 cycles was run with a J-beta primer mix and a sample-barcoded 5' primer. The public reads were quality trimmed at Q25 with fastp and then assembled into clones with MiXCR by TCRdb, keeping productive beta chains. Every CDR3 protein is listed once, alongside the most common genes and DNA of its rows. In all, the sample holds about 800,000 distinct CDR3 sequences, and roughly 25% of those were seen once. Clones ranked in the top ten supply approximately 4% of the sample. These data were also filed under a second study, of T cells of mothers and their children.

Sequenced sample: blood. The receptors were sampled from a boy aged 5-17 years in good health.

The gene calls are TRBV6-2 or TRBV6-3 and TRBJ2-4; the match to TRBD2 covers 8 bases. This CDR3 spans 18 amino acids. With V trimmed by 2 bases and J by 2 bases, 11 bases remained unmatched. The germline V gene has CDR1 MNHEY and CDR2 SVGEGT. CDR3 DNA: TGTGCCAGCAGTTACCCTAACCCTTTAGCGGGACCCAAAAACATTCAGTACTTC. This sequence encodes CASSYPNPLAGPKNIQYF.

The chain links TRBV6-6 to TRBJ2-2; D ambiguous. Trimming removed 4 bases at V and 6 bases at J, with 15 bases between. CDR1 and CDR2 (germline): MNHNY, SVGAGI (reference sequence). This CDR3 is built from 15 residues. The CDR3 bases are TGTGCCAGCAGTTTAAGGGCCATACACCCCGGGGAGCTGTTTTTT. It is translated as CASSLRAIHPGELFF.

The rearrangement uses TRBV20-1 and TRBJ2-5; weak D call: TRBD2 (6 bases). CDR1 DFQATT and CDR2 SNEGSKA come from the germline V gene (reference sequence). CDR3 length equals 20 residues. V was clipped by 0 bases and J by 5 bases, with 31 bases between them. The CDR3 loop is CSARDMAREIRRGTSETQYF. CDR3 DNA sequence: TGCAGTGCTAGAGATATGGCCAGGGAGATCAGGAGGGGAACCTCGGAGACCCAGTACTTC.

The chain combines TRBV5-1 with TRBJ2-7, with D maybe TRBD1 (6 bases). Per germline, CDR1 SGHRS and CDR2 YFSETQ. This CDR3 region has 13 residues. Between the trimmed V and J ends, which lost 4 bases and 3 bases, there was a span of 11 bases. The CDR3, as DNA: TGCGCCAGCAGCGGAAAACAGGGCTACGAGCAGTACTTC. Translated, it gives CASSGKQGYEQYF.

This clonotype was seen a handful of times. The chain couples TRBV25-1 to TRBJ2-5, with a weak D call TRBD1 (8 bases). With 3 bases removed from V and 4 bases from J, the gap between germline ends came to 12 bases. This CDR3 is 14 amino acids long. Per germline, CDR1 MGHDK and CDR2 SYGVNS. The CDR3 reads CASSEGGTGETQYF. DNA of the CDR3: TGTGCCAGCAGTGAGGGGGGGACAGGAGAGACCCAGTACTTC.

The rearrangement joins TRBV7-2 to TRBJ2-5; D call uncertain. This CDR3 contains 16 residues. The ends were cut back, 1 base at V and 2 bases at J, with 14 bases in the middle. Looked up from germline, CDR1 is SGHTA and CDR2 is FQGNSA. The CDR3 region has the DNA TGTGCCAGCAGCTTAGTAGGTAGTGGCAATCAAGAGACCCAGTACTTC. It codes for CASSLVGSGNQETQYF.

The chain is built from TRBV20-1 and TRBJ2-3, with D perhaps assigned TRBD1 or TRBD2 (5 bases each). This CDR3 has 15 residues. V lost 4 bases and J lost 0, with 14 bases in between. Per germline, CDR1 DFQATT and CDR2 SNEGSKA (reference sequence). CDR3 nucleotide sequence: TGCAGTGCTAATTGGGACCACAAGAGCACAGATACGCAGTATTTT. It yields the protein CSANWDHKSTDTQYF.

The rearrangement links TRBV7-2 to TRBJ2-2; a weak D match, TRBD1 (5 bases). CDR1 and CDR2 from the germline V gene are SGHTA and FQGNSA. Deletions cut 1 base from V and 7 bases from J, with 7 bases between. This CDR3 is built from 13 residues. CDR3 nucleotides: TGTGCCAGCAGCTTAGTCGGACACGGGGAGCTGTTTTTT. Amino acid sequence: CASSLVGHGELFF.

This clonotype was seen a few times. This chain links TRBV4-2 with TRBJ2-4; no clear D. Germline values: CDR1 LGHNA, CDR2 YNFKEQ. Trimming pared 1 base from V and 0 bases from J, leaving 4 bases between. CDR3 length equals 14 residues. The chain's CDR3 is CASSQALAKNIQYF. Here the CDR3 DNA reads TGTGCCAGCAGCCAAGCTCTAGCCAAAAACATTCAGTACTTC.

CDR3 DNA: TGTGCCAGCAGCAAGCGGGATCGGGCGCAGTACTTC. This gives the protein CASSKRDRAQYF. The chain employs TRBV7-9 and TRBJ2-7, with TRBD2 identical over 7 bases. After removal of 5 bases from V and 9 bases from J, the junction contained 7 bases not matched to a gene. This CDR3 is built from 12 residues. Germline CDR1 SEHNR, CDR2 FQNEAQ (reference sequence).

In this sample, this clonotype turned up a few times. Here the CDR3 reads CASSLVGMFTGELFF. CDR3 in DNA: TGTGCCAGCAGCTTAGTCGGGATGTTTACCGGGGAGCTGTTTTTT. This chain uses TRBV7-2 with TRBJ2-2; a possible D gene is TRBD2 (5 bases). V was clipped by 1 base and J by 5 bases, with 11 bases between them. CDR3 length: 15 residues. Per the germline V gene, CDR1 is SGHTA and CDR2 is FQGNSA.

The chain employs TRBV5-1 and TRBJ2-1; 7 nucleotides agree with TRBD2. With V trimmed by 3 bases and J by 2 bases, 11 bases remained unmatched. The CDR3 loop spans 17 amino acids. Germline V gene sequence: CDR1 SGHRS, CDR2 YFSETQ. CDR3 amino acids: CASSSWLREATYNEQFF. CDR3 nucleotides: TGCGCCAGCAGCTCCTGGTTACGGGAGGCCACCTACAATGAGCAGTTCTTC. Based on the CDR3 plus reference TRBV5-1 and TRBJ2-1, the full variable domain is KAGVTQTPRYLIKTRGQQVTLSCSPISGHRSVSWYQQTPGQGLQFLFEYFSETQRNKGNFPGRFSGRQFSNSRSEMNVSTLELGDSALYLCASSSWLREATYNEQFFGPGTRLTVL.

The table lists this clonotype with a few counts. The chain links TRBV7-2 to TRBJ1-4; D is perhaps TRBD1 (6 bases). Trimming removed 3 bases from V and 7 bases from J, with 12 bases in between. The CDR3 is made up of 14 amino acids. Germline loops: CDR1 SGHTA, CDR2 FQGNSA. The CDR3 loop reads CASSFGGQGEKLFF. In nucleotides, the CDR3 is TGTGCCAGCAGCTTCGGGGGGCAGGGTGAAAAACTGTTTTTT.

This chain uses TRBV28 with TRBJ2-3; no clear D gene. The CDR3 length is 15 residues. V was cut by 5 bases and J by 0 bases, with 12 bases left in between. Germline CDR1 reads MDHEN; CDR2 reads SYDVKM. In DNA form, the CDR3 reads TGTGCCAGCAGTCCTTCGACCGGGAGCACAGATACGCAGTATTTT. As protein: CASSPSTGSTDTQYF.

This clonotype has just a few counts. The chain is built from TRBV15 and TRBJ1-5; TRBD1 might be the D (5 bases). The V end was cut by 5 bases, the J end by 4 bases, with 12 bases between. Per germline, CDR1 LNHNV and CDR2 YYDKDF (reference sequence). The CDR3 length is 14 residues. The CDR3 DNA follows: TGTGCCACCAGCTCCGGGGGGGGTAATCAGCCCCAGCATTTT. Protein product: CATSSGGGNQPQHF.

The chain carries TRBV7-2 and TRBJ1-3; D gene ambiguous. The CDR3 consists of 13 residues. Trimming pared 3 bases from V and 5 bases from J, leaving 8 bases between. Germline CDR1 and CDR2: SGHTA and FQGNSA. The CDR3 DNA sequence: TGTGCCAGCAGCTTTGGGCAGAGAAACACCATATATTTT. Translation gives CASSFGQRNTIYF.

Only a few counts were recorded for this clonotype. The rearrangement uses TRBV30 and TRBJ1-2; no definite D call. Germline V CDR1 and CDR2: GTSNPN, SVGIG (reference sequence). This CDR3 is built from 13 residues. The germline V and J ends were trimmed by 4 bases and 3 bases, with 12 bases remaining between them. Here the CDR3 reads CAWMASLDYGYTF. The DNA for the CDR3 is TGTGCCTGGATGGCCAGCCTTGACTATGGCTACACCTTC. The full variable domain, completed using reference TRBV30 and TRBJ1-2, is SQTIHQWPATLVQPVGSPLSLECTVEGTSNPNLYWYRQAAGRGLQLLFYSVGIGQISSEVPQNLSASRPQDRQFILSSKKLLLSDSGFYLCAWMASLDYGYTFGSGTRLTVV.

This clonotype was detected a few times. The chain employs TRBV12-3 or TRBV12-4 and TRBJ1-4; 8 bases fit TRBD1. The CDR3 length is 13 residues. V lost 7 bases to trimming and J lost 6 bases; unmatched junction nucleotides: 4. CDR3 nucleotides: TGTGCCAGCACAACAGGGGGTTATGAAAAACTGTTTTTT. Protein sequence: CASTTGGYEKLFF.